The 9 T cell receptor beta chains reported below all come from one sample, sequenced in a study of T-cell reconstitution after alpha-beta-depleted transplantation in children (dated by TCRdb to 2016 to 2017). What this sample's treatment or condition label stands for: allogeneic hematopoietic cell transplantation with graft depleted of TCRalphabeta T cells and CD19 B cells. The library relied on PCR. TCRdb records Illumina HiSeq 2500 as the sequencer. Molecular barcoding was employed in the preparation of TCR libraries, with unique molecular identifiers being used to normalize TCRbeta repertoire quantification. Using fastp at Q25 and MiXCR, TCRdb reprocessed the public reads and kept productive beta chains. Rows merge per CDR3 protein into single entries with the most common DNA and genes. Here the sample has hundreds of thousands of distinct CDR3 sequences; 15% to 20% occur a single time. Roughly 40% of the sample belongs to the ten largest clones.

The sequences come from PBMCs, mostly from graft donor cells, collected 360 days after TCRalphabeta/CD19-depleted stem cell transplant. Receptor source: a male patient between 2 and 10 years old who had a stem cell transplant for acute lymphoblastic leukemia, so the T cells may come from the graft donor.

This clonotype occurred many times. The gene calls are TRBV12-3 or TRBV12-4 and TRBJ2-7, with D possibly being TRBD2 (7 bases). Deletions cut 3 bases from V and 5 bases from J, with 14 bases between. The CDR3 is made up of 14 amino acids. The CDR3 nucleotides are TGTGCCAGCAGTTTCGGGGGGCCGGTAAACGAGCAGTACTTC. This sequence encodes CASSFGGPVNEQYF.

The V call is TRBV28, the J call TRBJ2-2; D is unclear. The CDR3 length is 14 residues. Germline V gene lookup returns CDR1 MDHEN and CDR2 SYDVKM. V dropped 4 bases and J dropped 3 bases, with 9 bases sitting between them. CDR3 DNA sequence: TGTGCCAGCAGTTCCCGACCTTACACCGGGGAGCTGTTTTTT. This sequence encodes CASSSRPYTGELFF.

There are many counts of this clonotype. The chain's CDR3 is CASSPRTSGSSAEQFF. The CDR3 region has the DNA TGTGCCAGCAGTCCCCGGACTAGCGGGAGTTCGGCTGAGCAGTTCTTC. J is TRBJ2-1 and V is TRBV12-3 or TRBV12-4, with 13 positions matching TRBD2. V lost 5 bases to trimming and J lost 9 bases; unmatched junction nucleotides: 10. This CDR3 has 16 residues.

This chain uses TRBV10-3 with TRBJ1-1; D is unresolved. Germline V gives CDR1 ENHRY, CDR2 SYGVKD. CDR3 length: 15 residues. The V gene lost 3 bases and the J gene lost 4 bases, with 15 bases spanning the gap. CDR3: CAISDYAGGSTEAFF. Written as DNA, the CDR3 is TGTGCCATCAGTGATTACGCGGGTGGGAGCACTGAAGCTTTCTTT.

This clonotype was seen a handful of times. The chain carries TRBV4-3 and TRBJ2-7; D is perhaps TRBD1 (6 bases). Germline loops: CDR1 LGHNA, CDR2 YSLEER. The CDR3 consists of 16 residues. V shed 0 bases and J shed 1 base, with 13 bases lying between them. In DNA, the CDR3 is TGCGCCAGCAGCCAAGATCGATACAGGGTATCCTACGAGCAGTACTTC. Its protein is CASSQDRYRVSYEQYF.

V is TRBV29-1 and J is TRBJ2-7, with 9 nucleotides matching TRBD1. CDR1 is SQVTM, CDR2 ANQGSEA, per germline. V was pared by 5 bases and J by 4 bases, with 6 bases of the junction left unmatched. The CDR3 is made up of 13 amino acids. CDR3 loop: CSVFWTGEYEQYF. The CDR3 DNA sequence: TGCAGCGTTTTCTGGACAGGGGAGTACGAGCAGTACTTC.

In its sample, this clonotype was seen a few times. The chain carries TRBV7-6 and TRBJ1-1; a possible D gene is TRBD1 (5 bases). The germline V gene encodes CDR1 SGHVS and CDR2 FNYEAQ. The length of the CDR3 is 15 residues. The germline V and J ends were trimmed by 1 base and 0 bases, with 9 bases remaining between them. Here the CDR3 reads CASSLGTSVNTEAFF. The DNA for the CDR3 is TGTGCCAGCAGCTTAGGGACATCCGTGAACACTGAAGCTTTCTTT.

This clonotype was seen more than once but under ten times. The chain carries TRBV9 and TRBJ2-5, with 10 positions matching TRBD1. Trimming cost V 3 bases and J 4 bases; bases outside gene matches: 3. In germline, CDR1 is SGDLS, CDR2 YYNGEE. CDR3 size: 14 residues. The CDR3 DNA sequence: TGTGCCAGCAGCGCGACAGGGGGCGGAGAGACCCAGTACTTC. Amino acid sequence: CASSATGGGETQYF. Combining the CDR3 with reference TRBV9 and TRBJ2-5 gives the whole variable domain DSGVTQTPKHLITATGQRVTLRCSPRSGDLSVYWYQQSLDQGLQFLIQYYNGEERAKGNILERFSAQQFPDLHSELNLSSLELGDSALYFCASSATGGGETQYFGPGTRLLVL.

This clonotype appeared once. V is TRBV5-5 and J is TRBJ2-7; no clear D. Per the germline V gene, CDR1 is SGHKS and CDR2 is YYEKEE (reference sequence). Trimming removed 3 bases from V and 4 bases from J, with 17 bases in between. The length of the CDR3 is 15 residues. CDR3 amino acids: CASSSSLNRVYEQYF. The CDR3 DNA reads TGTGCCAGCAGCTCGAGCCTAAACCGGGTTTACGAGCAGTACTTC.